The following is a TCR beta chain sequence with its context. The target of this receptor is not known. No base-level quality is on record; no much larger clone is a single base apart. The germline V gene gives CDR1 as SGDLS and CDR2 as YYNGEE. The CDR3 has 16 amino acids, counting the end cysteine and phenylalanine. Of all the DNA, just the CDR3 is kept, 48 bases in frame from base 1. V loses 2 bases, J loses 8 bases, and the germline ends lie 20 bases apart. The data stem from a study of cytomegalovirus exposure and HLA in healthy donors (dated by TCRdb to about 2017). Broadly, across the study: According to a later analysis, one platform produced both the 120 validation repertoires and the 670 or so repertoires of the first cohort. The study combined high-throughput TCR immunosequencing, statistical association of individual TCRs with disease status, and machine learning to predict cytomegalovirus infection status. The study aimed to test whether signatures of past pathogen exposure could be identified by cataloging public T cell receptors. A separate validation cohort of roughly 110 different subjects was used in addition to the approximately 640-subject first cohort.

The research as a whole found: Most TCR sequences were seen in very few donors, while some public TCRs were found in many individuals. In a later analysis, TCRs clustered in the first cohort were found to also tend to co-occur in the approximately 120 validation repertoires, with approximately 93% of cluster scores above 0. The authors suggested that the approach could potentially be extended to other disease states and immunological phenotypes. In vitro tests confirmed that a few of the cytomegalovirus-associated TCR beta chains recognize cytomegalovirus antigens. The validation cohort had no HLA typing available for a later analysis, so co-occurrence within that cohort was assessed over all 130 or so repertoires. The classifier was reported to diagnose cytomegalovirus status with high specificity and sensitivity in both the original cohort and the validation cohort. The study listed 150 to 200 TCR beta chains as associated with cytomegalovirus.

Separate from the approximately 670-subject first cohort, the validation cohort of about 120 subjects was the group to which the donors belonged. Library preparation employed the immunoSEQ multiplex PCR assay. On the authors' methods: A statistical classification framework was built to diagnose cytomegalovirus status from the catalog of TCR beta chain sequences. TCRdb obtained this table from immuneACCESS and retained in-frame rearrangements with V and J assigned. These tables miss some clones; where compared with another copy, unresolved V genes account for less than half of the shortfall, and the remainder is unexplained. V and J calls and clone size are given by that table; D and trimming were obtained from the DNA. The sample table records 250,000 or so clones; about 86% of these occur just once. Of the sample, about 2.5% is held by the ten largest clones.

Material: PBMCs. This TCR derives from a man aged 18 to 29 in good health and CMV-seronegative. The sequence links TRBV9 to TRBJ2-1; a tentative D match to TRBD2 spans 6 bases. The nucleotides read TGTGCCAGCAGCGTCCCCCTTATCGGGAGTGTGGATGAGCAGTTCTTC. Its protein product is CASSVPLIGSVDEQFF.